The clone carrying this T cell receptor beta chain was seen more than once but under ten times. Antigen: not known. The junction departs from the called germline gene at one end, perhaps through a read error. The sample originates from a study of tumor and adjacent non-tumor tissue in lung cancer. Study in general: Stage I to III disease affected some 11 men and a handful of women aged about 30 to 76. General observations from the study: In normal lung, the top 100 clones were significantly more dominant than in tumor.

This sample's RNA came from whole unsorted tissue. Between August and November 2014, newly diagnosed, chemotherapy-naive lung cancer patients underwent thoracic surgery in China. TCRbeta libraries were built with three rounds of nested PCR, modified from ARM-PCR. Using its own MiXCR run on the multiplex PCR reads, TCRdb lists one record per CDR3 protein. This table holds more than 70,000 distinct CDR3 sequences, 61% found once. Input material: lung tumor tissue. The receptor was derived from a man between 65 and 79 years old with non-small cell lung cancer.

CDR3: CASETGLMNTGAFF. The CDR3 nucleotides are TGTGCCAGCGAGACAGGGCTTATGAACACTGGAGCTTTCTTT. V usage is TRBV28 and J usage is TRBJ1-1; TRBD1 matches at 7 bases. Germline V gives CDR1 MDHEN, CDR2 SYDVKM. The CDR3 extends over 14 amino acids.